The present T cell receptor beta chain was sequenced within a study of cytomegalovirus exposure and HLA in healthy donors. PCR used 60 Vbeta primers and 13 Jbeta primers. The protocol was immunoSEQ multiplex PCR, while the TCRdb copy is restricted to in-frame clones and leaves out a portion. The sample yields approximately 150,000 clones, about two thirds seen once. A note on this clone: Its target is unknown.

General study points: About 87% or about 30% of the time was how often most TCR beta V segments were productive, according to an earlier analysis. A list of 150 or so TCR beta chains associated with cytomegalovirus was given.

The V segment lost 3 bases and the J segment 4 bases; nucleotides outside the gene matches: 6. Germline V gene data show CDR1 as SQVTM and CDR2 as ANQGSEA. The CDR3 runs 14 residues. The rearrangement uses TRBV29-1 and TRBJ1-5; 7 nucleotides agree with TRBD1. Material for sequencing was PBMCs. This receptor was obtained from a man aged 30 to 39 in good health and CMV-seropositive. The CDR3 sequence: CSVEAEGANQPQHF. The CDR3, as DNA: TGCAGCGTTGAGGCCGAGGGGGCAAATCAGCCCCAGCATTTT. The variable domain in full, with the rest retrieved from reference TRBV29-1 and TRBJ1-5, is SAVISQKPSRDICQRGTSLTIQCQVDSQVTMMFWYRQQPGQSLTLIATANQGSEATYESGFVIDKFPISRPNLTFSTLTVSNMSPEDSSIYLCSVEAEGANQPQHFGDGTRLSIL.